Listed below are T cell receptor beta chains from one sample, sequenced in a study of cytotoxic CD8 clonotypes in ibrutinib-treated CLL. TCRdb keeps only in-frame clones here, not all; method: immunoSEQ multiplex PCR. Of fewer than 90,000 clones listed, about 82% are singletons. The sequenced sample was PBMCs, obtained before ibrutinib treatment. The receptors come from a human donor with chronic lymphocytic leukemia. The CDR3 runs from the conserved cysteine through the conserved F or W. A D gene is named only where the DNA matches it firmly. A row's size may be missing; if present it is once, few, many or a size class.

>-|-|TRBJ2-7|TRBV27
TGTGCCAGCAGTTGGGGACGGGGGCCCTACGAGCAGTACTTC
CASSWGRGPYEQYF
>-|-|TRBJ2-3|TRBV9
TGTGCCAGCAGCGTAGGCAGTCCTAGCACAGATACGCAGTATTTT
CASSVGSPSTDTQYF
>-|TRBD1|TRBJ1-3|TRBV18
TGTGCCAGCTCTCCCACGGACAGGGTCTGGGGCTCTGGAAACACCATATATTTT
CASSPTDRVWGSGNTIYF
>-|TRBD1|TRBJ2-7|TRBV5-1
TGCGCCAGCAGCTCAGGGACAGGGAGCTCCTACGAGCAGTACTTC
CASSSGTGSSYEQYF
>-|-|TRBJ2-7|TRBV30
TGTGCCTGGAGTGTATTGTGGATGTACGAGCAGTACTTC
CAWSVLWMYEQYF
>-|TRBD2|TRBJ2-1|TRBV19
TGTGCCAGTAGTATGAGCGGACTAGCGGGAGTTGATGAGCAGTTCTTC
CASSMSGLAGVDEQFF
>-|-|TRBJ1-2|TRBV5-5
TGTGCCAGCAGCTTGTCTCTCGGGCAGGAAGCCTACTATGGCTACACCTTC
CASSLSLGQEAYYGYTF
>few|-|TRBJ2-7|TRBV5-5
TGTGCCAGCAGCTTGAGTGCTTCGAGAGGATCCTACGAGCAGTACTTC
CASSLSASRGSYEQYF
>-|TRBD1|TRBJ2-5|TRBV9
TGTGCCAGCAGCGTAGGACAGGGAGAGACCCAGTACTTC
CASSVGQGETQYF
>-|-|TRBJ1-1|TRBV9
TGTGCCAGCAGCCCCCTCCACAGGGTGAACACTGAAGCTTTCTTT
CASSPLHRVNTEAFF
>-|-|TRBJ1-4|TRBV15
TGTGCCACCAGCAGAGATCCGTTTAGTAATGAAAAACTGTTTTTT
CATSRDPFSNEKLFF
>-|-|TRBJ1-1|TRBV29-1
TGCAGCGTTGAGAAGAACACTGAAGCTTTCTTT
CSVEKNTEAFF
>-|-|TRBJ1-4|TRBV30
TGTGCCTGGAGTGTACGAGGTGAAAAACTGTTTTTT
CAWSVRGEKLFF
>-|-|TRBJ2-1|TRBV5-1
TGCGCCAGCAGCAGGGTAAACTCCTACAATGAGCAGTTCTTC
CASSRVNSYNEQFF
>once|-|TRBJ1-1|TRBV7-6
TGTGCCAGCAGCGTAGTGACCGGAGCCAACACTGAAGCTTTCTTT
CASSVVTGANTEAFF
>-|TRBD1|TRBJ2-7|TRBV7-9
TGTGCCAGCAGCTCCAGAACAGGGGGGTCCTACGAGCAGTACTTC
CASSSRTGGSYEQYF
>-|-|TRBJ1-1|TRBV6-1
TGTGCCAGCAGTGAATTAGGAAACACTGAAGCTTTCTTT
CASSELGNTEAFF
>-|-|TRBJ1-4|TRBV6-5
TGTGCCAGCAGTTCTCAGGGTTCTGAAAAACTGTTTTTT
CASSSQGSEKLFF
>-|TRBD2|TRBJ2-1|TRBV2
TGTGCCAGCAGTGAAGGGGGGGGAAACAGGATCTTC
CASSEGGGNRIF
>-|-|TRBJ2-5|TRBV7-2
TGTGCCAGCAGCTTGTCCAGCTCAGAGACCCAGTACTTC
CASSLSSSETQYF
>-|-|TRBJ1-1|TRBV29-1
TGCAGCGCCCGACACCTGAACACTGAAGCTTTCTTT
CSARHLNTEAFF
>-|-|TRBJ1-5|TRBV28
TGTGCCAGCAGGGAGACAGGAAACAATCAGCCCCAGCATTTT
CASRETGNNQPQHF
>-|-|TRBJ1-4|TRBV4-3
TGCGCCAGCAGCCCACACAGAGGAACTAATGAAAAACTGTTTTTT
CASSPHRGTNEKLFF
>-|TRBD2|TRBJ2-1|TRBV11-2
TGTGCCAGCAGCTTAAGGACTAGCACGGACATATACAATGAGCAGTTCTTC
CASSLRTSTDIYNEQFF
>-|-|TRBJ2-1|TRBV5-4
TGTGCCAGCAGCTTAGGACAGTTTTCCTACAATGAGCAGTTCTTC
CASSLGQFSYNEQFF
>-|-|TRBJ1-5|TRBV28
TGTGCCAGCAGAGGGGATCAGCCCCAGCATTTT
CASRGDQPQHF
>-|TRBD2|TRBJ2-7|TRBV25-1
TGTGCCAGCAGCCGACTAGCGGGAAACGAGCAGTACTTC
CASSRLAGNEQYF
>-|-|TRBJ1-1|TRBV27
TGTGCCAGCAGTCAGGGGAATGAAGCTTTCTTT
CASSQGNEAFF
>-|-|TRBJ2-5|TRBV7-8
TGTGCCAGCAGCTTAGCCCCCTCTAGTGCGAAGACCCAGTACTTC
CASSLAPSSAKTQYF
>-|TRBD1|TRBJ2-1|TRBV4-1
TGCGCCAGCAGCCAAGTCGGGACAGGGGTACTCAATGAGCAGTTCTTC
CASSQVGTGVLNEQFF
>-|TRBD1|TRBJ2-7|TRBV5-1
TGCGCCAGCAGCTTGGGTTGGGCAGGGGGCGAGCAGTACTTC
CASSLGWAGGEQYF
>-|-|TRBJ2-2|TRBV30
TGTGCCTGGGGCAAGGGCACCGGGGAGCTGTTTTTT
CAWGKGTGELFF
>-|TRBD2|TRBJ2-7|TRBV5-6
TGTGCCAGCAGCTTGGAGGCCACTAGCGGGAGTTACGAGCAGTACTTC
CASSLEATSGSYEQYF
>-|-|TRBJ1-3|TRBV6-1
TGTGCCAGCAGTCCTTCAGGTACTGGAAACACCATATATTTT
CASSPSGTGNTIYF
>-|TRBD1|TRBJ1-5|TRBV5-6
TGTGCCAGCAGCTTCAGGGGGCGAGGCAATCAGCCCCAGCATTTT
CASSFRGRGNQPQHF
>-|TRBD1|TRBJ2-3|TRBV6-1
TGTGCCGCCAGGACAGGGGGAGCAGATACGCAGTATTTT
CAARTGGADTQYF
>-|-|TRBJ1-5|TRBV27
TGTGCCAGCACCCCCCGGCCCTCAGTGAATCAGCCCCAGCATTTT
CASTPRPSVNQPQHF
>-|-|TRBJ2-7|TRBV7-9
TGTGCCAGCAGCTTAGATCAGAGAACCTACGAGCAGTACTTC
CASSLDQRTYEQYF
>-|-|TRBJ1-1|TRBV2
TGTGCCAGCAGTGAAATCCGGGTCGGCACTGAAGCTTTCTTT
CASSEIRVGTEAFF
>-|TRBD2|TRBJ2-7|TRBV6-5
TGTGCCAGCAGTTATACTAGCGGAACCTACGAGCAGTACTTC
CASSYTSGTYEQYF
>-|-|TRBJ1-1|TRBV6-6
TGTGCCAGCAACGGACAGATGAACACTGAAGCTTTCTTT
CASNGQMNTEAFF
>once|-|TRBJ2-5|TRBV6-6
TGTGCCAGCAGCTCCGGGACCTCCTGGGCCGGGACCCAGTACTTC
CASSSGTSWAGTQYF
>-|-|TRBJ1-2|TRBV10-3
TGTGCCATCAGTGAGTCGGGACGGATAAACTATGGCTACACCTTC
CAISESGRINYGYTF
>-|TRBD1|TRBJ1-2|TRBV9
TGTGCCAGCAGCGTCCGACAGGGGGCATCAGCGGATGGCTACACCTTC
CASSVRQGASADGYTF
>-|TRBD2|TRBJ2-7|TRBV5-1
TGCGCCAGCAGCTCCGGGACTAGCGGGGGATCGCAGTACTTC
CASSSGTSGGSQYF
>-|-|TRBJ1-1|TRBV28
TGTGCCAGCAGTTTTTCGTCGGGAAGAGCTTTCTTT
CASSFSSGRAFF
>few|-|TRBJ2-2|TRBV5-1
TGCGCCAGCAGCTTGGGAGGAGAAAGCCGAGGCGGGGAGCTGTTTTTT
CASSLGGESRGGELFF
>few|TRBD2|TRBJ2-1|TRBV28
TGTGCCAGCACCCTGACTAGCGGGAGTTACAATGAGCAGTTCTTC
CASTLTSGSYNEQFF